This TCR beta chain was retrieved from a study of T cell repertoires in ileal Crohn's disease. Included were adult ileal or ileocolonic Crohn's patients indicated for ileocolonic resection. Generated by immunoSEQ multiplex PCR, the TCRdb table keeps only in-frame clones and is missing some. The repertoire holds about 14,000 clones, with 84% as singletons. This CDR3 spans 14 amino acids. Between the trimmed V and J ends, which lost 5 bases and 1 base, there was a span of 11 bases. Germline CDR1 is MNHEY and CDR2 is SMNVEV (reference sequence). This chain links TRBV27 with TRBJ1-1, with D maybe TRBD1 (6 bases). The receptor comes from an adult with Crohn's disease. Sequenced input: ileal tissue. CDR3 region: CASSPPGQNTEAFF. The CDR3 coding sequence is TGTGCCAGCAGTCCCCCGGGACAGAACACTGAAGCTTTCTTT.